This is a list of T cell receptor beta chains from one sample in a study of blood T cell repertoires in COVID-19. Using immunoSEQ multiplex PCR, the repertoire was profiled, and TCRdb retains in-frame clones only, with some absent. The table includes over 150,000 clones, roughly 80% detected once. The source material was peripheral blood. These receptors all come from a woman aged 60 to 75 with acute or convalescent COVID-19. CDR3s include the opening cysteine and the closing phenylalanine or tryptophan. A D gene is named only where the DNA matches it firmly. Where a row states a size, it is once, few, many or the class of an expanded clone; other rows omit it.

j_call cdr3_length d_call clone_size v_call cdr3_nt cdr3_aa
TRBJ1-5 14 TRBD1 - TRBV19 TGTGCCAGTAGGCCCGACAGGGGAAATCAGCCCCAGCATTTT CASRPDRGNQPQHF
TRBJ1-2 12 TRBD1 - TRBV30 TGTGCCGCAGACAGGGGCGGCTATGGCTACACCTTC CAADRGGYGYTF
TRBJ1-1 14 TRBD1 - TRBV5-1 TGCGCCAGCAGCCCCGGGACAGCGAACACTGAAGCTTTCTTT CASSPGTANTEAFF
TRBJ2-1 16 - - TRBV5-1 TGCGCCAGCAGCTCGTCTAGAAGCGTAGCAAACAATGAGCAGTTCTTC CASSSSRSVANNEQFF
TRBJ1-2 15 TRBD1 few TRBV5-1 TGCGCCAGCAGCGGGGGACAGTCTCCGAACTATGGCTACACCTTC CASSGGQSPNYGYTF
TRBJ1-5 18 - - TRBV3-1/TRBV3-2 TGTGCCAGTAAGGGCACGGCTAAACAGGGAGCGGGCAATCAGCCCCAGCATTTT CASKGTAKQGAGNQPQHF
TRBJ1-1 14 TRBD1 - TRBV29-1 TGCAGCGTTGGATTGGGGACAGGAGGCACTGAAGCTTTCTTT CSVGLGTGGTEAFF
TRBJ2-7 15 TRBD2 - TRBV10-1 TGCGCCAGCAGTGAAGGTACTAGCGGTTTGGGTGAGCAGTACTTC CASSEGTSGLGEQYF
TRBJ2-1 12 - - TRBV7-2 TGTGCCAGCAGCTTAAGGGGTAATGAGCAGTTCTTC CASSLRGNEQFF
TRBJ1-5 17 TRBD1 - TRBV6-2/TRBV6-3 TGTGCCAGCAGTCTGGACAGGGGTCCGGGACTCAATCAGCCCCAGCATTTT CASSLDRGPGLNQPQHF
TRBJ1-6 15 TRBD1 - TRBV2 TGTGCCAGCAAAAACCGGGACAGGGATAATTCACCCCTCCACTTT CASKNRDRDNSPLHF
TRBJ1-5 15 TRBD1 few TRBV2 TGTGCCAGCGGAGAGGACAGGGCAGGAAATCAGCCCCAGCATTTT CASGEDRAGNQPQHF
TRBJ2-1 13 TRBD1 - TRBV24-1 TGTGCCACCAGTGATTCAGGGGGCAAAACCTTTGTCTTC CATSDSGGKTFVF
TRBJ2-1 15 TRBD2 - TRBV5-4 TGTGCCAGCAGCTCTACCGGGACTAGCTACAATGAGCAGTTCTTC CASSSTGTSYNEQFF
TRBJ1-5 15 - - TRBV6-5 TGTGCCAGCATAGCTCGGGTGTTGAGCAATCAGCCCCAGCATTTT CASIARVLSNQPQHF
TRBJ2-4 16 - - TRBV30 TGTGCCTGGAGTCACCCCTGGGCCGGGGGAGTTGACATTCAGTACTTC CAWSHPWAGGVDIQYF
TRBJ2-2 14 - few TRBV3-1/TRBV3-2 TGTGCCAGCAGCCTAGCCCCTCTAGCCGGGGAGCTGTTTTTT CASSLAPLAGELFF
TRBJ2-5 16 TRBD2 - TRBV11-2 TGTGCCAGCAGCTTAGTACTAGCGGGGTCTCAAGAGACCCAGTACTTC CASSLVLAGSQETQYF
TRBJ2-1 11 - - TRBV27 TGTGCCAGCAGTCTTTACAATGAGCAGTTCTTC CASSLYNEQFF
TRBJ1-2 15 TRBD1 - TRBV7-9 TGTGCCAGCAGCCCCGGGACAGGACTTAACTATGGCTACACCTTC CASSPGTGLNYGYTF
TRBJ1-1 13 - - TRBV4-2 TGTGCCAGCAGCTTCAGGGGGAACACTGAAGCTTTCTTT CASSFRGNTEAFF
TRBJ2-2 15 - few TRBV5-1 TGCGCCAGCAGCTTGGTCCCGGAGGTCCCCGGGGAGCTGTTTTTT CASSLVPEVPGELFF
TRBJ1-5 17 - - TRBV7-3 TGTGCCAGCAGCAAATTAGGGGCGACTTATAGCAATCAGCCCCAGCATTTT CASSKLGATYSNQPQHF
TRBJ1-1 13 TRBD1 - TRBV30 TGTGCCTGGATGCGGACAGGGAACACTGAAGCTTTCTTT CAWMRTGNTEAFF
TRBJ1-1 11 - - TRBV29-1 TGCAGCGTTCGCAGGGAGGCTGAAGCTTTCTTT CSVRREAEAFF
TRBJ2-1 15 TRBD2 many TRBV5-1 TGCGCCAGCGGACTCATTAGCGGGGGGCCCCCTGAGCAGTTCTTC CASGLISGGPPEQFF
TRBJ2-7 12 - - TRBV6-6 TGTGCCACCAAAGAGGGCTTCTACGAGCAGTACTTC CATKEGFYEQYF
TRBJ1-2 14 TRBD1 - TRBV9 TGTGCCAGCAGCGTGGGACAGGGGTTCTATGGCTACACCTTC CASSVGQGFYGYTF
TRBJ1-3 15 - - TRBV15 TGTGCCACCAGCAGAGGAACGGGCTCTGGAAACACCATATATTTT CATSRGTGSGNTIYF
TRBJ1-1 16 - - TRBV18 TGTGCCAGCTCACCACCGACGGGCACAGGGAACACTGAAGCTTTCTTT CASSPPTGTGNTEAFF
TRBJ1-1 13 - - TRBV30 TGTGCCTGGAAAACAGGTAGGAACACTGAAGCTTTCTTT CAWKTGRNTEAFF
TRBJ1-1 13 - - TRBV2 TGTGCCAGTACTCCTGAGATTAACACTGAAGCTTTCTTT CASTPEINTEAFF
TRBJ1-1 14 - - TRBV3-1/TRBV3-2 TGTGCCAGCGCTGGTCTGGGGGCGGGCACTGAAGCTTTCTTT CASAGLGAGTEAFF
TRBJ1-2 13 - - TRBV19 TGTGCCAGTAGTACGACCGGGGAGTATGGCTACACCTTC CASSTTGEYGYTF
TRBJ1-2 15 TRBD1 - TRBV9 TGTGCCAGCAGTCAACAGGGGGCGCTGATCTATGGCTACACCTTC CASSQQGALIYGYTF
TRBJ1-2 14 TRBD1 - TRBV28 TGTGCCAGCAGTTTCTCTGACAGGGGCTATGGCTACACCTTC CASSFSDRGYGYTF